One and the same sample provided the 6 T cell receptor beta chains below, sequenced in a study of monozygotic twins with inflammatory bowel disease. TCRdb reworked the 5' RACE reads into one entry per CDR3 protein, no DNA. This sample's clone table lists some 190,000 distinct CDR3 sequences. Sequenced: blood. These receptors came from a human donor with ulcerative colitis or Crohn's disease, or a healthy co-twin of an affected twin (not recorded which).

The chain employs TRBV28 and TRBJ1-2; lacking DNA, the TRBD1 call made by TCRdb goes unchecked. Germline CDR1 is MDHEN and CDR2 is SYDVKM. The CDR3 spans 17 residues. The CDR3 is CASTSGTGVLGGYGYTF.

The chain uses TRBV20-1 and TRBJ2-7; TCRdb designates TRBD1, a call that cannot be tested without DNA. Germline V gene sequence: CDR1 DFQATT, CDR2 SNEGSKA (reference sequence). The CDR3 extends over 13 amino acids. CDR3 in amino acids: CSVAGQGAYEQYF.

The genes are TRBV4-1 and TRBJ1-6. CDR3 size: 14 residues. Germline V CDR1 and CDR2: MGHRA, YSYEKL. The CDR3 protein is CASRLEPGNSPLHF.

The genes are TRBV4-3 and TRBJ2-1; as DNA is missing, the TRBD2 call by TCRdb cannot be tested. Germline values: CDR1 LGHNA, CDR2 YSLEER. There are 15 residues in the CDR3. The CDR3 loop reads CASSLWTSGYNEQFF.

The J gene is TRBJ2-1, the V gene TRBV7-3; the TCRdb call, TRBD1, lacks DNA for checking. This CDR3 contains 12 residues. CDR1 is SGHTA and CDR2 is FQGTGA in the germline V gene. The CDR3 is CASSSYGGEQFF. The full variable domain, in which reference TRBV7-3 and TRBJ2-1 provide the parts outside the CDR3, is GAGVSQTPSNKVTEKGKYVELRCDPISGHTALYWYRQSLGQGPEFLIYFQGTGAADDSGLPNDRFFAVRPEGSVSTLKIQRTERGDSAVYLCASSSYGGEQFFGPGTRLTVL.

The chain joins TRBV20-1 to TRBJ2-1; TCRdb reports TRBD2, a call that lacks DNA to check it against. The CDR3 sequence is 15 residues long. Germline lookup yields CDR1 DFQATT and CDR2 SNEGSKA (reference sequence). The CDR3 here is CSAGGASGDYNEQFF.